This TCR beta chain was observed in a study of cytomegalovirus exposure and HLA in healthy donors. Study-level background: Of roughly 400 genotyped donors, roughly 81% grouped in the Caucasian-associated ancestry cluster.

Use of 60 Vbeta and 13 Jbeta primers characterized the PCR. Clones were sequenced by immunoSEQ multiplex PCR, and TCRdb holds only the in-frame ones, with some missing. The sample includes about 200,000 clones, around 79% seen only once; the top ten take around 1.8%. This clone occurred once. The antigen remains unidentified. Overall study findings and caveats: Among TCR beta chains of equal frequency, HLA-associated ones were more clonally expanded in a later analysis.

The germline CDR1 and CDR2 sequences are MDHEN and SYDVKM. V gave up 4 bases and J gave up 1 base; unmatched junction bases: 5. There are 16 residues in the CDR3. V is TRBV28 and J is TRBJ2-5; 11 bases line up with TRBD1. Material for sequencing was PBMCs. This TCR came from a man younger than 35 in good health and CMV-seronegative. DNA of the CDR3: TGTGCCAGCAGTTCCGGACAGGGGGCGACCCAAGAGACCCAGTACTTC. Translating gives CASSSGQGATQETQYF.